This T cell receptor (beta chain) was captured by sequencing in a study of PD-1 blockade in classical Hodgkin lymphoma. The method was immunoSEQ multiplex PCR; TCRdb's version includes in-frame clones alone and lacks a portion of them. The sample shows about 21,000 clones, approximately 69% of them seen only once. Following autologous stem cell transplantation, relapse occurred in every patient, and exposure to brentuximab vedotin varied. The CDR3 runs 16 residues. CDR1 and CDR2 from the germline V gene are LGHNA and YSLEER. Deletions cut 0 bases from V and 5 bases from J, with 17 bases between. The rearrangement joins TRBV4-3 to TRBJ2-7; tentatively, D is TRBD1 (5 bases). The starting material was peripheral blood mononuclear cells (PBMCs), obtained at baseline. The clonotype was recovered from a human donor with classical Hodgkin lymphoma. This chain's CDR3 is CASSQERSAGSNEQYF. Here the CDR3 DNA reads TGCGCCAGCAGCCAAGAACGGTCGGCAGGGTCCAACGAGCAGTACTTC.